This entry lists 32 T cell receptor beta chains sequenced from one sample in a study of control samples from healthy donors and cancer patients. The table came from immunoSEQ multiplex PCR; TCRdb's copy has only in-frame clones and leaves some out. The table has about 130,000 clones, around 93% seen once. The sample consisted of blood. The origin of the receptors is a man between 18 and 35 years old in good health.

This chain joins TRBV11-3 and TRBJ2-1; 8 nucleotides align to TRBD2. The CDR3 is 15 amino acids. V lost 1 base, J lost 6 bases, and 5 bases stayed unmatched. Germline CDR1 SGHNT, CDR2 YENEEA. The CDR3, as DNA: TGTGCCAGCAGCTTAGGGGCGGGGGGCTTCAATGAGCAGTTCTTC. Its protein product is CASSLGAGGFNEQFF.

V gene TRBV3-1 (or the pseudogene TRBV3-2) combines with J gene TRBJ1-1; a possible D gene is TRBD1 (5 bases). The CDR3 extends over 11 amino acids. Trimming shortened V by 6 bases and J by 6 bases, and 8 bases separated the two germline ends. CDR1 and CDR2 from the germline V gene are LGHDT and YNNKEL (reference sequence). The CDR3 nucleotides are TGTGCCAGCAGTGGGGGGGCTGAAGCTTTCTTT. This sequence encodes CASSGGAEAFF.

The rearrangement links TRBV4-1 to TRBJ1-1; 9 nucleotides match TRBD1. J was trimmed by 1 base and V by 3 bases; bases with no gene match: 9. The CDR3 is 17 residues long. Germline V gene data show CDR1 as MGHRA and CDR2 as YSYEKL. CDR3 sequence: CASSHPQGQGTNTEAFF. In DNA, the CDR3 is TGCGCCAGCAGCCACCCCCAAGGACAGGGGACGAACACTGAAGCTTTCTTT.

The chain recombines TRBV19 with TRBJ1-1, with D perhaps matching TRBD1 (6 bases). This CDR3 is 14 amino acids long. The V end lost 2 bases, the J end lost 7 bases, and 14 bases lay between the germline ends. Germline CDR1 is LNHDA and CDR2 is SQIVND (reference sequence). The CDR3, as DNA: TGTGCCAGTAGTATACGGGGGGGCGCTTTTGAAGCTTTCTTT. It yields the protein CASSIRGGAFEAFF.

On this clone: In the same sample, other DNA sequences code for this CDR3. The chain links TRBV9 to TRBJ2-1, with a weak D call TRBD1 (6 bases). Trimming removed 0 bases from V and 5 bases from J, with 12 bases in between. This CDR3 spans 15 amino acids. Germline V gene lookup returns CDR1 SGDLS and CDR2 YYNGEE. This CDR3 reads CASSVATGQHNEQFF. In nucleotides, the CDR3 is TGTGCCAGCAGCGTAGCCACAGGGCAACACAATGAGCAGTTCTTC.

The V and J genes are TRBV2 and TRBJ1-1; possible D gene TRBD1, 5 bases. Germline loops: CDR1 SNHLY, CDR2 FYNNEI. The CDR3 runs to 13 residues. Trimming left V 5 bases short and J 2 bases short, with 9 bases between. The CDR3 coding sequence is TGTGCCAGCAGTAAGACAGATAACACTGAAGCTTTCTTT. Amino acids: CASSKTDNTEAFF.

This clone was seen a single time. This rearrangement joins TRBV5-1 to TRBJ1-5, with 11 bases aligning to TRBD1. Germline V gene sequence: CDR1 SGHRS, CDR2 YFSETQ. The CDR3 length is 15 residues. After removal of 4 bases from V and 6 bases from J, the junction contained 6 bases not matched to a gene. The CDR3 spells CASSPGTGGGQPQHF. DNA for the CDR3: TGCGCCAGCAGCCCGGGGACAGGGGGAGGTCAGCCCCAGCATTTT. The full variable domain, in which reference TRBV5-1 and TRBJ1-5 provide the parts outside the CDR3, is KAGVTQTPRYLIKTRGQQVTLSCSPISGHRSVSWYQQTPGQGLQFLFEYFSETQRNKGNFPGRFSGRQFSNSRSEMNVSTLELGDSALYLCASSPGTGGGQPQHFGDGTRLSIL.

This clone was seen only once. This chain links TRBV10-2 with TRBJ1-2, with 8 positions matching TRBD1. V lost 5 bases, J lost 2 bases, and 19 bases stayed unmatched. Germline V gene lookup returns CDR1 WSHSY and CDR2 SAAADI. CDR3 length: 19 amino acids. The CDR3 here is CASSPTILRLTGENYGYTF. The CDR3 nucleotides are TGCGCCAGCAGTCCCACTATCTTGAGACTGACAGGGGAGAACTATGGCTACACCTTC.

The V gene is TRBV3-1 (or the pseudogene TRBV3-2), the J gene TRBJ1-5; no clear D gene. The CDR3 loop spans 15 amino acids. The ends were cut back, 1 base at V and 2 bases at J, with 9 bases in the middle. Germline CDR1 is LGHDT and CDR2 is YNNKEL (reference sequence). The CDR3 here is CASSQGHFGNQPQHF. Written as DNA, the CDR3 is TGTGCCAGCAGCCAAGGTCACTTTGGCAATCAGCCCCAGCATTTT.

The chain combines TRBV20-1 with TRBJ2-7, with a possible D match to TRBD1 (5 bases). Looked up from germline, CDR1 is DFQATT and CDR2 is SNEGSKA (reference sequence). There are 11 residues in the CDR3. V was shortened by 2 bases and J by 4 bases, with 6 bases between the two germline ends. The CDR3 is CSARQGYEQYF. The CDR3 nucleotides read TGCAGTGCTAGACAGGGATACGAGCAGTACTTC.

The chain is built from TRBV11-2 and TRBJ1-5; D remains ambiguous. Germline CDR1 and CDR2: SGHAT and FQNNGV. V was trimmed by 1 base and J by 5 bases, leaving 6 bases between them. CDR3 length: 13 amino acids. The DNA for the CDR3 is TGTGCCAGCAGCTTAGTGATGCATCAGCCCCAGCATTTT. Translating it yields CASSLVMHQPQHF. The full variable domain, completed using reference TRBV11-2 and TRBJ1-5, is EAGVAQSPRYKIIEKRQSVAFWCNPISGHATLYWYQQILGQGPKLLIQFQNNGVVDDSQLPKDRFSAERLKGVDSTLKIQPAKLEDSAVYLCASSLVMHQPQHFGDGTRLSIL.

V usage is TRBV6-6 and J usage is TRBJ1-2, with D perhaps matching TRBD1 (5 bases). V lost 5 bases to trimming and J lost 1 base, with 14 bases between them. CDR3 length equals 15 residues. Germline assignment: CDR1 MNHNY and CDR2 SVGAGI (reference sequence). The CDR3 nucleotides are TGTGCCAGCAGTGACCCTTTTCAGGGTAACTATGGCTACACCTTC. It codes for CASSDPFQGNYGYTF.

The chain carries TRBV6-2 or TRBV6-3 and TRBJ1-2, with 7 bases aligning to TRBD1. V was pared by 2 bases and J by 8 bases, with 5 bases of the junction left unmatched. In germline, CDR1 is MNHEY, CDR2 SVGEGT. CDR3 length: 13 residues. The CDR3 DNA reads as TGTGCCAGCAGTTACCCGACAGGGTCCGGCTACACCTTC. Residues: CASSYPTGSGYTF.

The chain is built from TRBV14 and TRBJ1-6; 8 bases align to TRBD1. V lost 1 base and J lost 7; bases outside the gene matches: 0. This CDR3 is 14 amino acids long. Germline-derived CDR1 and CDR2 are SGHDN and FVKESK. CDR3 nucleotide sequence: TGTGCCAGCAGCCAAGGACAGGGGAATTCACCCCTCCACTTT. Encoded protein: CASSQGQGNSPLHF.

V is TRBV7-9 and J is TRBJ1-1; D gene unclear. Germline CDR1 reads SEHNR; CDR2 reads FQNEAQ (reference sequence). The CDR3 spans 13 residues. V was cut by 1 base and J by 7 bases, with 10 bases left in between. In DNA form, the CDR3 reads TGTGCCAGCAGCTTAGACGGTATCGGTGAAGCTTTCTTT. This gives the protein CASSLDGIGEAFF.

The rearrangement joins TRBV3-1 (or the pseudogene TRBV3-2) to TRBJ2-5; the D is unclear. V was pared by 1 base and J by 2 bases, with 11 bases between. This CDR3 is 15 amino acids long. Germline lookup yields CDR1 LGHDT and CDR2 YNNKEL (reference sequence). CDR3 residues: CASSQVNEQQETQYF. DNA of the CDR3: TGTGCCAGCAGCCAAGTGAACGAACAACAAGAGACCCAGTACTTC.

This clone has a single count. The rearrangement links TRBV11-2 to TRBJ2-2; D is unclear. V lost 1 base and J 6 bases, leaving 6 bases between the germline ends. The length of the CDR3 is 13 residues. Germline CDR1 reads SGHAT; CDR2 reads FQNNGV. The DNA for the CDR3 is TGTGCCAGCAGCTTAGTCTTGTCCGGGGAGCTGTTTTTT. This translates into CASSLVLSGELFF.

The CDR3 DNA is TGCAGCGTTAACGTCCGCGAAAAACTGTTTTTT. This gives the protein CSVNVREKLFF. The chain recombines TRBV29-1 with TRBJ1-4, with D uncertain. Germline assignment: CDR1 SQVTM and CDR2 ANQGSEA. Trimming cost V 5 bases and J 8 bases, with 9 bases left between them. This CDR3 contains 11 residues.

This chain joins TRBV11-1 and TRBJ1-1; D is undetermined. Trimming took off 5 bases at V and 1 base at J, with 11 bases between the two ends. The length of the CDR3 is 14 residues. CDR1 is SGHAT, CDR2 FQDESV, per germline (reference sequence). Written as DNA, the CDR3 is TGTGCCAGCAGCCTAGAGGGAGAGAACACTGAAGCTTTCTTT. Protein: CASSLEGENTEAFF.

The J gene is TRBJ1-2, the V gene TRBV12-3 or TRBV12-4, with unresolved D. The ends were cut back, 10 bases at V and 8 bases at J, with 17 bases in the middle. This CDR3 has 12 amino acids. The CDR3 loop reads CATRFGLLGYTF. CDR3 in DNA: TGTGCCACCAGGTTCGGACTCCTGGGCTACACCTTC.

The chain uses TRBV7-2 and TRBJ2-2, with D tentatively TRBD2 (5 bases). Per germline, CDR1 SGHTA and CDR2 FQGNSA. The length of the CDR3 is 14 residues. Trimming took off 8 bases at V and 5 bases at J, with 15 bases between the two ends. Here the CDR3 DNA reads TGTGCCAGCCACATCGGGATAGCAACCGGGGAGCTGTTTTTT. It translates to CASHIGIATGELFF.

V gene TRBV6-5 combines with J gene TRBJ2-7, with D tentatively TRBD1 (7 bases). CDR1 and CDR2 (germline): MNHEY, SVGAGI. The CDR3 loop spans 14 amino acids. Trimming shortened V by 2 bases and J by 2 bases, and 10 bases separated the two germline ends. CDR3 nucleotides: TGTGCCAGCAGTTACGGCAGGGGGGCCTACGAGCAGTACTTC. This codes for CASSYGRGAYEQYF.

J is TRBJ2-7 and V is TRBV6-5; D is perhaps TRBD1 (6 bases). CDR1 MNHEY and CDR2 SVGAGI come from the germline V gene. Deletions cut 6 bases from V and 2 bases from J, with 17 bases between. The CDR3 extends over 15 amino acids. The CDR3 nucleotides are TGTGCCAGCAGCCGCGGACAGAACTTTCCCTACGAGCAGTACTTC. This encodes CASSRGQNFPYEQYF.

The chain employs TRBV19 and TRBJ1-1; D is unresolved. Trimming took 5 bases from V and 0 from J, leaving 7 bases between them. Germline CDR1 LNHDA, CDR2 SQIVND (reference sequence). The CDR3 consists of 13 residues. This CDR3 reads CASSYGVNTEAFF. The CDR3 DNA sequence: TGTGCCAGTAGTTACGGGGTGAACACTGAAGCTTTCTTT.

The chain couples TRBV29-1 to TRBJ1-4; D gene unclear. The length of the CDR3 is 13 residues. Trimming removed 7 bases from V and 7 bases from J, with 16 bases in between. In germline, CDR1 is SQVTM, CDR2 ANQGSEA. The CDR3 coding sequence is TGCAGCGCTTCTAGGGAAGGCTTTGAAAAACTGTTTTTT. Translating it yields CSASREGFEKLFF.

The CDR3 here is CAISDFGAGTLRNTEAFF. CDR3 DNA: TGTGCCATCAGTGATTTCGGAGCAGGGACTCTGAGGAACACTGAAGCTTTCTTT. The V and J genes are TRBV10-3 and TRBJ1-1, with D tentatively TRBD1 (5 bases). Germline V CDR1 and CDR2: ENHRY, SYGVKD. Trimming shortened V by 3 bases and J by 1 base, and 21 bases separated the two germline ends. The CDR3 is 18 amino acids.

The chain combines TRBV19 with TRBJ2-5; D gene uncertain. The CDR3 runs 16 residues. V was clipped by 7 bases and J by 2 bases, with 20 bases between them. The V gene's germline CDR1 is LNHDA and CDR2 SQIVND (reference sequence). The CDR3 reads CASTPRWTGLQETQYF. The CDR3 region has the DNA TGTGCCAGTACCCCGCGGTGGACGGGTCTACAAGAGACCCAGTACTTC.

The V and J genes are TRBV20-1 and TRBJ2-5, with 7 bases aligning to TRBD1. Trimming removed 4 bases from V and 5 bases from J; junction bases left unmatched: 1. This CDR3 has 11 residues. Looked up from germline, CDR1 is DFQATT and CDR2 is SNEGSKA (reference sequence). The CDR3 protein is CSAKQGETQYF. The DNA of the CDR3 is TGCAGTGCTAAACAGGGGGAGACCCAGTACTTC.

This clone was seen once. Other DNA sequences in the sample encode the same CDR3. The chain joins TRBV3-1 (or the pseudogene TRBV3-2) to TRBJ2-5, with D perhaps matching TRBD2 (6 bases). V was trimmed by 3 bases and J by 5 bases, leaving 10 bases between them. In germline, CDR1 is LGHDT, CDR2 YNNKEL (reference sequence). The CDR3 spans 13 residues. CDR3 coding DNA: TGTGCCAGCAGCCATCGTGGGGGGGAGACCCAGTACTTC. Protein: CASSHRGGETQYF.

The chain joins TRBV6-1 to TRBJ2-7; unclear D gene. The germline gives CDR1 MNHNS, CDR2 SASEGT. The CDR3 covers 15 residues. The ends were cut back, 2 bases at V and 1 base at J, with 12 bases in the middle. Here the CDR3 DNA reads TGTGCCAGCAGTGAAAGTTGGGCACAGTCCTACGAGCAGTACTTC. Its protein product is CASSESWAQSYEQYF.

Regarding this clone: Other nucleotide sequences from this sample produce the same CDR3. CDR3 in amino acids: CARSFFQGGAGELFF. CDR3 DNA: TGTGCCAGAAGCTTTTTTCAGGGGGGGGCCGGGGAGCTGTTTTTT. This sequence joins TRBV5-3 and TRBJ2-2, with D perhaps given as TRBD1 or TRBD2 (7 bases each). TRBV5-3 is reported as an ORF; its role is uncertain. The CDR3 has 15 amino acids. Trimming removed 2 bases from V and 6 bases from J, with 14 bases in between.

This clone appeared once. The chain combines TRBV30 with TRBJ1-1, with TRBD1 matching over 8 bases. Losses at the gene ends were 5 bases for V and 7 bases for J; bases not matched to a gene: 6. Germline V gives CDR1 GTSNPN, CDR2 SVGIG (reference sequence). The CDR3 consists of 12 residues. CDR3 sequence (DNA): TGTGCCTGGGGTAGACAGGGGCTTGAAGCTTTCTTT. This gives the protein CAWGRQGLEAFF.